Following are 5 T cell receptor beta chains from one sample sequenced in a study of OX40 agonist ivuxolimab in advanced cancers. The protocol was immunoSEQ multiplex PCR, while the TCRdb copy is restricted to in-frame clones and leaves out a portion. In the table there are approximately 99,000 clones, roughly 90% of which are singletons. The sequences come from CD4+ or CD8+ T cells sorted from blood, collected in a trial of the OX40 agonist ivuxolimab. All receptors derive from an adult with an advanced solid tumor such as melanoma, head and neck, liver or kidney cancer.

The V and J genes are TRBV29-1 and TRBJ1-2; the D is unclear. Looked up from germline, CDR1 is SQVTM and CDR2 is ANQGSEA. Trimming removed 3 bases from V and 0 bases from J, with 5 bases in between. The CDR3 totals 12 residues. This CDR3 is CSVDVANYGYTF. CDR3 bases: TGCAGCGTTGACGTGGCTAACTATGGCTACACCTTC.

A word on this clone: Additional DNA sequences in this sample encode the identical CDR3. This sequence joins TRBV7-3 and TRBJ2-3, with 9 bases identical to TRBD2. The V segment lost 5 bases and the J segment 2 bases; nucleotides outside the gene matches: 5. The CDR3 covers 15 residues. The germline CDR1 and CDR2 sequences are SGHTA and FQGTGA. In DNA, the CDR3 is TGTGCCAGCAGCCCTATAGCGGGGGCCACAGATACGCAGTATTTT. Translation: CASSPIAGATDTQYF.

This chain connects TRBV5-1 to TRBJ1-3; TRBD1 agrees at 9 bases. The V gene end was trimmed by 7 bases and the J gene end by 7 bases; junction bases not matched to a gene: 12. The V gene's germline CDR1 is SGHRS and CDR2 YFSETQ. The CDR3 sequence is 15 residues long. CDR3 nucleotides: TGCGCCAGCGACCTAGGGACAGGGAACTCCAACACCATATATTTT. The encoded protein is CASDLGTGNSNTIYF.

This chain joins TRBV2 and TRBJ1-1; D is uncertain. The V end lost 5 bases, the J end lost 5 bases, and 6 bases lay between the germline ends. The germline V gene has CDR1 SNHLY and CDR2 FYNNEI. The CDR3 loop spans 11 amino acids. The CDR3 coding sequence is TGTGCCAGCAGTATATATACTGAAGCTTTCTTT. Amino acids: CASSIYTEAFF.

The chain links TRBV4-2 to TRBJ2-2, with 7 bases lining up with TRBD1. Per the germline V gene, CDR1 is LGHNA and CDR2 is YNFKEQ. The J segment lost 4 bases and the V segment lost 0 bases, leaving 5 bases of the junction unmatched. The CDR3 contains 16 residues. The DNA for the CDR3 is TGTGCCAGCAGCCAAGACCCCGGGACAGTCACCGGGGAGCTGTTTTTT. Protein: CASSQDPGTVTGELFF.